The 21 T cell receptor beta chains in this list originate from one sample, sequenced in a study of T cells after yellow fever vaccination. TCRdb re-derived calls from the 5' RACE reads in MiXCR, one entry per CDR3 protein. The sample records hundreds of thousands of distinct CDR3 sequences, 9% to 15% being singletons. This specimen was PBMCs, taken on the day of the yellow fever booster vaccination. The receptor source for this set is a man in his thirties or forties who received the YFV17D yellow fever vaccine.

This chain connects TRBV24-1 to TRBJ1-3; 8 positions agree with TRBD1. The CDR3 contains 16 residues. Germline V CDR1 and CDR2: KGHDR, SFDVKD. V dropped 4 bases and J dropped 3; count of bases not matched to a gene: 7. The CDR3 here is CATSDPQGAGGNTIYF. CDR3 in DNA: TGTGCCACCAGTGACCCTCAGGGGGCTGGTGGAAACACCATATATTTT.

The J gene is TRBJ2-3, the V gene TRBV7-2; TRBD2 matches at 13 bases. CDR3 length: 16 residues. Germline CDR1 reads SGHTA; CDR2 reads FQGNSA. Trimming at V came to 6 bases and at J to 4 bases, leaving 7 bases not matched to a gene. The CDR3 DNA is TGTGCCAGCAGTCCACAGGGACTAGCGGGACCAGATACGCAGTATTTT. This encodes CASSPQGLAGPDTQYF.

The chain has TRBV7-2 and TRBJ2-1; D may be TRBD1 (5 bases). The CDR3 spans 15 residues. Trimming left V 1 base short and J 7 bases short, with 14 bases between. CDR1 and CDR2 from the germline V gene are SGHTA and FQGNSA. Here the CDR3 DNA reads TGTGCCAGCAGCTTAGTATTGAGGACACCAAATGAGCAGTTCTTC. It is translated as CASSLVLRTPNEQFF.

This clonotype was seen repeatedly, ten times or more. The chain combines TRBV6-5 with TRBJ2-2; no reliable D call. The CDR3 contains 12 residues. Per germline, CDR1 MNHEY and CDR2 SVGAGI. Trimming stripped 5 bases from V and 5 bases from J, with 6 bases between. CDR3 loop: CASSTQTGELFF. DNA for the CDR3: TGTGCCAGCAGTACCCAGACCGGGGAGCTGTTTTTT.

The V gene is TRBV10-2, the J gene TRBJ2-4; D is perhaps TRBD1 (6 bases). Germline lookup yields CDR1 WSHSY and CDR2 SAAADI. The ends were cut back, 3 bases at V and 10 bases at J, with 10 bases in the middle. The CDR3 extends over 12 amino acids. As DNA, the CDR3 is TGCGCCAGCAGTGAAAACAGGGCTATTCAGTACTTC. Its translation: CASSENRAIQYF.

This clonotype was detected only a few times. The J gene is TRBJ2-5, the V gene TRBV18; TRBD2 matches at 13 bases. Unmatched junction bases numbered 8, after V lost 4 bases and J lost 3 bases. CDR3 length equals 17 residues. Germline V CDR1 and CDR2: KGHSH, LQKENI. CDR3 nucleotide sequence: TGTGCCAGCTCACGGACTAGCGGGAGCGCGGGGAAAGAGACCCAGTACTTC. This gives the protein CASSRTSGSAGKETQYF.

The chain employs TRBV9 and TRBJ1-6, with 8 positions matching TRBD1. The germline V gene has CDR1 SGDLS and CDR2 YYNGEE. This CDR3 comprises 16 residues. V gave up 4 bases and J gave up 7 bases; unmatched junction bases: 10. CDR3 coding DNA: TGTGCCAGCAGCTCCGTCGTGGGACAGGCAAATTCACCCCTCCACTTT. This sequence encodes CASSSVVGQANSPLHF. The full variable domain, completed using reference TRBV9 and TRBJ1-6, is DSGVTQTPKHLITATGQRVTLRCSPRSGDLSVYWYQQSLDQGLQFLIQYYNGEERAKGNILERFSAQQFPDLHSELNLSSLELGDSALYFCASSSVVGQANSPLHFGNGTRLTVT.

This clonotype was found a few times. The chain links TRBV3-1 to TRBJ2-7; D remains unclear. CDR1 is LGHDT, CDR2 YNNKEL, per germline (reference sequence). The CDR3 contains 12 residues. V was trimmed by 0 bases and J by 7 bases, leaving 7 bases between them. The CDR3 bases are TGTGCCAGCAGCCAAGAAGCTCCGGAGCAGTACTTC. Protein: CASSQEAPEQYF.

A remark on this clonotype: With a much larger clone just one base away, this may be a read error. The chain carries TRBV7-2 and TRBJ2-1; no reliable D call. The CDR3 covers 15 residues. V was clipped by 4 bases and J by 7 bases, with 17 bases between them. Germline V lookup: CDR1 SGHTA, CDR2 FQGNSA. The chain's CDR3 is CASSSYSWRINEQFF. CDR3 in DNA: TGTGCCAGCAGCTCTTATAGCTGGAGAATAAATGAGCAGTTCTTC.

The sample holds a few counts of this clonotype. V and J are TRBV12-3 or TRBV12-4 and TRBJ2-3, with a weak D call TRBD2 (5 bases). The CDR3 sequence is 14 residues long. V was shortened by 5 bases and J by 2 bases, with 11 bases between the two germline ends. The CDR3 sequence: CASSPGDYTDTQYF. CDR3 coding DNA: TGTGCCAGCAGTCCCGGGGATTACACAGATACGCAGTATTTT.

This chain joins TRBV12-3 or TRBV12-4 and TRBJ1-2; 7 nucleotides line up with TRBD1. After removal of 3 bases from V and 7 bases from J, the junction contained 11 bases not matched to a gene. This CDR3 is 15 amino acids long. CDR3 loop: CASSLGSGGSTGYTF. The CDR3 DNA reads TGTGCCAGCAGTTTGGGGTCAGGGGGGAGCACTGGCTACACCTTC.

A few counts support this clonotype. V usage is TRBV19 and J usage is TRBJ2-3, with 10 bases identical to TRBD2. The CDR3 length is 16 residues. V gave up 3 bases and J gave up 6 bases; unmatched junction bases: 9. Germline lookup yields CDR1 LNHDA and CDR2 SQIVND (reference sequence). Here the CDR3 reads CASSMALAGARDTQYF. The DNA for the CDR3 is TGTGCCAGTAGTATGGCTCTAGCGGGAGCGAGGGATACGCAGTATTTT.

This sequence joins TRBV9 and TRBJ2-7, with 7 bases aligning to TRBD2. This CDR3 is built from 15 residues. V shed 5 bases, J shed 7 bases, and the junction held 15 bases outside the gene matches. Germline V gene lookup returns CDR1 SGDLS and CDR2 YYNGEE. The CDR3 spells CASSESSGTVREQYF. The CDR3 nucleotides read TGTGCCAGCAGTGAGTCAAGCGGGACGGTGAGAGAGCAGTACTTC.

This clonotype was recorded a few times. The chain is built from TRBV10-1 and TRBJ2-7, with TRBD1 matching over 9 bases. With V trimmed by 5 bases and J by 4 bases, 6 bases remained unmatched. This CDR3 has 14 residues. Germline V gene sequence: CDR1 WNHNN, CDR2 SYGVQD (reference sequence). CDR3 sequence (DNA): TGCGCCAGCAGTCCTACAGGGGGCCTTTACGAGCAGTACTTC. Its protein is CASSPTGGLYEQYF.

There are a few counts of this clonotype. The rearrangement joins TRBV28 to TRBJ2-7; 8 nucleotides line up with TRBD2. CDR3 length: 16 amino acids. The ends lost 3 bases at V and 3 bases at J; junction bases unmatched: 10. Germline V lookup: CDR1 MDHEN, CDR2 SYDVKM. CDR3: CASSLLGGERVYEQYF. CDR3 nucleotides: TGTGCCAGCAGTTTGCTCGGGGGGGAGCGGGTCTACGAGCAGTACTTC.

The chain combines TRBV15 with TRBJ2-2; 12 bases fit TRBD1. Germline CDR1 is LNHNV and CDR2 is YYDKDF (reference sequence). The CDR3 is 16 residues long. J lost 0 bases, V lost 6 bases, and 2 bases had no gene match. CDR3: CATRGTGGANTGELFF. CDR3 sequence (DNA): TGTGCCACCAGAGGGACAGGGGGCGCGAACACCGGGGAGCTGTTTTTT.

This clonotype came up many times. The gene calls are TRBV27 and TRBJ2-7; TRBD1 matches at 10 bases. The CDR3 totals 14 residues. J gave up 7 bases and V 5 bases, and 8 bases lay outside the gene matches. Germline V CDR1 and CDR2: MNHEY, SMNVEV (reference sequence). This CDR3 is CASSPGTGVGEQYF. CDR3 bases: TGTGCCAGCAGTCCCGGGACAGGGGTGGGGGAGCAGTACTTC.

The CDR3 DNA is TGTGCCAGTAGTACCAATCTGAGAAGCTCTGGGGCCAACGTCCTGACTTTC. Its protein product is CASSTNLRSSGANVLTF. The genes are TRBV19 and TRBJ2-6; D is unclear. From germline, CDR1 is LNHDA and CDR2 SQIVND (reference sequence). Between the trimmed V and J ends, which lost 4 bases and 0 bases, there was a span of 13 bases. This CDR3 spans 17 amino acids.

V usage is TRBV10-3 and J usage is TRBJ1-5; D is uncertain. Germline V gene data show CDR1 as ENHRY and CDR2 as SYGVKD. Trimming removed 3 bases from V and 3 bases from J, with 9 bases in between. The CDR3 contains 14 residues. CDR3 sequence reads: CAISDDGPNQPQHF. CDR3 sequence (DNA): TGTGCCATCAGTGATGACGGGCCCAATCAGCCCCAGCATTTT.

This clonotype was found a few times. CDR3 DNA: TGTGCCAGCAGCTCCCGGGGGAAAGCTTACGAGCAGTACTTC. Encoded protein: CASSSRGKAYEQYF. The chain links TRBV12-3 or TRBV12-4 to TRBJ2-7; a possible D gene is TRBD2 (6 bases). V was pared by 6 bases and J by 4 bases, with 16 bases between. The CDR3 totals 14 residues.

This sequence joins TRBV5-1 and TRBJ2-7, with 9 positions matching TRBD1. With 0 bases clipped from V and 3 bases from J, the junction kept 7 bases outside the gene matches. Germline V gene sequence: CDR1 SGHRS, CDR2 YFSETQ. The CDR3 totals 16 residues. The CDR3 DNA sequence: TGCGCCAGCAGCTTGGCCCGGACAGGGGAAAACTACGAGCAGTACTTC. The encoded protein is CASSLARTGENYEQYF.